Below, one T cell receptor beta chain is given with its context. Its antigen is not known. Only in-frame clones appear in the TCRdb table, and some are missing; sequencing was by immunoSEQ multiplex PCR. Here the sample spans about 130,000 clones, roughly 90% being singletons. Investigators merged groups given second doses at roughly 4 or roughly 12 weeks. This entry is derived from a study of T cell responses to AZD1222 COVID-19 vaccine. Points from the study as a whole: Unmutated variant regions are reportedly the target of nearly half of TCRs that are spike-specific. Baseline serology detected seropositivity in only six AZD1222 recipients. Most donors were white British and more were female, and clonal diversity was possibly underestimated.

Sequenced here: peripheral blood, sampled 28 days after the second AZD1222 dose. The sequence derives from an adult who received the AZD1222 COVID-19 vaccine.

The CDR3, as DNA: TGTGCCAGCTCACCGGAAGAGATAGGGGGCTCCTACGAGCAGTACTTC. Amino acids: CASSPEEIGGSYEQYF. The chain joins TRBV18 to TRBJ2-7; a weak D match, TRBD1 (6 bases). This CDR3 contains 16 residues. Germline CDR1 and CDR2: KGHSH and LQKENI. V lost 3 bases and J 0 bases, leaving 15 bases between the germline ends.